The source of this TCR beta chain is a study of CD8+ T cells in alopecia areata. Broader study findings: It was observed that many expanded lesional clones persisted in scalp and blood during tofacitinib.

Concerning this clone itself: Its antigen is not identified.

RNA was extracted and reverse transcribed into cDNA as the sequencing template. Assay: immunoSEQ multiplex PCR; the TCRdb copy retains only in-frame clones and omits some. The table includes a few hundred thousand clones, more than 30% detected once. Deletions cut 6 bases from V and 0 bases from J, with 9 bases between. Germline V lookup: CDR1 SGHTA, CDR2 FQGNSA. The CDR3 is made up of 14 amino acids. The treatment here: oral pan-JAK inhibitor, 5-10 mg twice daily. Samples from alopecia areata patients were lesional scalp punch biopsies and peripheral blood. The sequence came from a human donor with alopecia areata. The chain joins TRBV7-2 to TRBJ2-1, with TRBD1 as a possible D gene (7 bases). Sequences were derived from CD4+ T cells sorted from blood, sampled at approximately week 34, from a patient treated with tofacitinib. The CDR3 DNA reads as TGTGCCAGCAGGCAGGGGGGCTCCTACAATGAGCAGTTCTTC. Protein product: CASRQGGSYNEQFF.